This T cell receptor (beta chain) was sequenced during a study of shared clonotypes between healthy human individuals. Study as a whole: Donors had three CD4 naive, three CD4 memory, two CD8 naive and one CD8 memory plate apiece. Points from the study as a whole: Rarefaction exposed incomplete sorted-subset sequencing despite large depth. Among the subsets, naive ones generally showed larger estimated richness than memory ones.

This CDR3 contains 15 residues. Germline V CDR1 and CDR2: LNHDA, SQIVND (reference sequence). V lost 0 bases to trimming and J lost 0 bases, with 9 bases between them. Of note for this clone: Antigen: not known.

Assay runs were performed at deep level. The table came from immunoSEQ multiplex PCR; TCRdb's copy has only in-frame clones and leaves some out. Here the sample spans hundreds of thousands of clones, over 65% being singletons. The clonotype comes from a woman younger than 45 in good health. Sequenced sample: memory CD4+ T cells sorted from blood. Subset specified: CD45RA-negative fraction. The chain employs TRBV19 and TRBJ2-7; D is unclear. CDR3 loop: CASSIDTYVSYEQYF. The DNA for the CDR3 is TGTGCCAGTAGTATAGATACCTACGTCTCCTACGAGCAGTACTTC.